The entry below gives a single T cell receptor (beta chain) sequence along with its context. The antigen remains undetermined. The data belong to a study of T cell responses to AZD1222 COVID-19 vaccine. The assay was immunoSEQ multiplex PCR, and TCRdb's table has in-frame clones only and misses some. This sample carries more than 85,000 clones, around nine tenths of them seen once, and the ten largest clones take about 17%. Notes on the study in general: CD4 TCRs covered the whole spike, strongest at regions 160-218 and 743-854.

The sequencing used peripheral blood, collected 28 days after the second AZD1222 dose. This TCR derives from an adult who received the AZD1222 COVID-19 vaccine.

This CDR3 is CASKLAGEDTQYF. Written as DNA, the CDR3 is TGTGCCAGCAAACTAGCGGGAGAAGATACGCAGTATTTT. V and J are TRBV7-2 and TRBJ2-3; 11 bases are a match to TRBD2. The CDR3 loop spans 13 amino acids. Germline V gene sequence: CDR1 SGHTA, CDR2 FQGNSA. V was pared by 7 bases and J by 5 bases, with 2 bases of the junction left unmatched.